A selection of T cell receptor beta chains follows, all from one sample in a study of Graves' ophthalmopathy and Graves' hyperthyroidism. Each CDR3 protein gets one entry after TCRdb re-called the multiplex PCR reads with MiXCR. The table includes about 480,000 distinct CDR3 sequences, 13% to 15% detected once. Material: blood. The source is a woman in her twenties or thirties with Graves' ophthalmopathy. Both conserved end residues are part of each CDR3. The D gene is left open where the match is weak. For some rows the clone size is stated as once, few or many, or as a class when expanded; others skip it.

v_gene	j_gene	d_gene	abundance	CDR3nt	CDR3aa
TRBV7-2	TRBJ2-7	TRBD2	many	TGTGCCAGCAGCCCTCGACTAGCGGGGGACCACGAGCAGTACTTC	CASSPRLAGDHEQYF
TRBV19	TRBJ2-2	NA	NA	TGTGCCAGCCAGCCTGGGTGGACCGGGGAGCTGTTTTTT	CASQPGWTGELFF
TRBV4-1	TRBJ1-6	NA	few	TGCGCCAGCAGCCAATCGACAGCCCAAGGTGATAATTCACCCCTCCACTTT	CASSQSTAQGDNSPLHF
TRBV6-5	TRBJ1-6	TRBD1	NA	TGTGCCAGCAGTTACTCGACAGGGGGGGATTCACCCCTCCACTTT	CASSYSTGGDSPLHF
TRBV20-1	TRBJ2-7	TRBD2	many	TGCAGTGCTTTAATGACTAGCGGATCCTACGAGCAGTACTTC	CSALMTSGSYEQYF
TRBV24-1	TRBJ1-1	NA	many	TGTGCCACCAGTGACCGCGGGGTGGGGACTGAAGCTTTCTTT	CATSDRGVGTEAFF
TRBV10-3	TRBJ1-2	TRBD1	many	TGTGCCATCAGACCGGGACAGGCAAACTATGGCTACACCTTC	CAIRPGQANYGYTF
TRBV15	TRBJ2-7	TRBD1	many	TGTGCCACCAGCAGCAATTACAGGGGCAAGACCTACGAGCAGTACTTC	CATSSNYRGKTYEQYF
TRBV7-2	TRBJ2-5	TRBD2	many	TGTGCCAGCGCAAGGACTAGCGGGATAGGGGAGACCCAGTACTTC	CASARTSGIGETQYF
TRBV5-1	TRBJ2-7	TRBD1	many	TGCGCCAGCAGCGCCGGGACAGTGCAACCCTACGAGCAGTACTTC	CASSAGTVQPYEQYF
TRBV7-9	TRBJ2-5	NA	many	TGTGCCAGCAGCTTAGTCGTCCGCCAAGAGACCCAGTACTTC	CASSLVVRQETQYF
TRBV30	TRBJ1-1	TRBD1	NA	TGTGCCTGGAGTGTAGGACAGGCGAACACTGAAGCTTTCTTT	CAWSVGQANTEAFF
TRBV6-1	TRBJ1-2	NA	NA	TGTGCCAGCAGTCAGGATGGGGGGACCCGGGGTCCTGGCTACACCTTC	CASSQDGGTRGPGYTF
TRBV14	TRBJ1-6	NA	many	TGTGCCAGCAGCCAAGTCCCGGTTGGAAGCTCCTATAATTCACCCCTCCACTTT	CASSQVPVGSSYNSPLHF
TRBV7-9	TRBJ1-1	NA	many	TGTGCCAGCAGTCCCGAGGCACAGAGCACTGAAGCTTTCTTT	CASSPEAQSTEAFF
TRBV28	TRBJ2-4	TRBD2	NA	TGTGCCAGCAGTTTTTCGGTAGCGGGAGGCATCGCCAAAAACATTCAGTACTTC	CASSFSVAGGIAKNIQYF
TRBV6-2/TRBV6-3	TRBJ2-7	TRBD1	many	TGTGCCAGCAGTTCACCCGAACTTCTGACAGGGGGAACCTACGAGCAGTACTTC	CASSSPELLTGGTYEQYF
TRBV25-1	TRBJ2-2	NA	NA	TGTGCCAGCAGTGACTCCTCCGGGACCTTGATGAACACCGGGGAGCTGTTTTTT	CASSDSSGTLMNTGELFF
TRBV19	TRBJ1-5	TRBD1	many	TGTGCCAGTAGGATTCGCCGGGACAGGGTTGGCAAAAATCAGCCCCAGCATTTT	CASRIRRDRVGKNQPQHF
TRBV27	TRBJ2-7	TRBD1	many	TGTGCCAGCAGTTTAAGGGGGGACAGGTCCTACGAGCAGTACTTC	CASSLRGDRSYEQYF
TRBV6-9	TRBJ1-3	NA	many	TGTGCCAGCAGTTATGCTACCAACTCTGGAAACACCATATATTTT	CASSYATNSGNTIYF
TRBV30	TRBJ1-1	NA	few	TGTGCCTGGGACCCCCCGGGCCAAACCACTGAAGCTTTCTTT	CAWDPPGQTTEAFF